The 20 T cell receptor beta chains below all came from one sample that was sequenced in a study of early T cells in non-severe SARS-CoV-2 infection. TCRdb recomputed calls from the 5' RACE reads with MiXCR, one row per CDR3 protein. Among tens of thousands of distinct CDR3 sequences listed, 5% to 6.5% were seen once. Sequenced material: whole blood. These TCRs come from an adult who was a healthcare worker with PCR-confirmed SARS-CoV-2 infection or an uninfected control (not recorded which).

There are many counts of this clonotype. The V call is TRBV6-5, the J call TRBJ2-5; 10 nucleotides agree with TRBD2. Germline CDR1 is MNHEY and CDR2 is SVGAGI. This CDR3 has 15 residues. The trim removed 6 bases at V and 2 bases at J, leaving 6 bases unmatched. The CDR3 spells CASSLGLAAQETQYF. The CDR3 region has the DNA TGTGCCAGCAGCCTCGGACTAGCGGCTCAAGAGACCCAGTACTTC.

Here the CDR3 DNA reads TGCGCCAGCAGCGTTGATTATGAGCAGTTCTTC. As protein: CASSVDYEQFF. The rearrangement links TRBV5-1 to TRBJ2-1; no clear D. The germline V gene encodes CDR1 SGHRS and CDR2 YFSETQ. The CDR3 runs to 11 residues. V gave up 4 bases and J gave up 8 bases, with 7 bases separating them.

This clonotype has at least ten counts. CDR3 in amino acids: CASSLGEGRSPYEQYF. The CDR3 DNA reads as TGTGCCAGCAGCTTAGGAGAGGGCAGGTCGCCCTACGAGCAGTACTTC. This chain links TRBV7-8 with TRBJ2-7; possible D gene TRBD2, 5 bases. The V gene's germline CDR1 is SGHVS and CDR2 FQNEAQ. The CDR3 is 16 residues long. V was pared by 1 base and J by 2 bases, with 15 bases between.

This clonotype was counted at least ten times. J is TRBJ2-4 and V is TRBV11-2; D possibly corresponds to TRBD1 (5 bases). Looked up from germline, CDR1 is SGHAT and CDR2 is FQNNGV. The CDR3 has 14 amino acids. V dropped 5 bases and J dropped 0 bases, with 8 bases sitting between them. CDR3 in amino acids: CASSKGVAKNIQYF. DNA of the CDR3: TGTGCCAGCAGCAAAGGGGTAGCCAAAAACATTCAGTACTTC.

This clonotype was recorded at least ten times. V usage is TRBV7-8 and J usage is TRBJ1-1; D ambiguous. Trimming took 6 bases from V and 4 from J, leaving 12 bases between them. Germline values: CDR1 SGHVS, CDR2 FQNEAQ. CDR3 length: 13 amino acids. This CDR3 is CASRAEAVTEAFF. CDR3 DNA sequence: TGTGCCAGCAGGGCAGAGGCGGTCACTGAAGCTTTCTTT.

The table lists this clonotype with many counts. V and J are TRBV2 and TRBJ2-1; D is possibly TRBD2 (6 bases). Germline CDR1 SNHLY, CDR2 FYNNEI. The CDR3 length is 14 residues. The V end was cut by 10 bases, the J end by 2 bases, with 15 bases between. The CDR3 protein is CATAGSGPYNEQFF. In DNA, the CDR3 is TGTGCCACAGCGGGTAGCGGCCCCTACAATGAGCAGTTCTTC.

This clonotype has more than one count but fewer than ten. This chain connects TRBV6-5 to TRBJ1-4, with TRBD1 identical over 10 bases. The CDR3 is 15 amino acids. The germline CDR1 and CDR2 sequences are MNHEY and SVGAGI. V lost 5 bases, J lost 8 bases, and 8 bases stayed unmatched. CDR3 sequence (DNA): TGTGCCAGCAGTCGCATCGGGACAGGGGAAGAAAAACTGTTTTTT. Amino acid sequence: CASSRIGTGEEKLFF.

There are many counts of this clonotype. The chain combines TRBV3-1 with TRBJ2-7; tentative D call: TRBD2 (7 bases). The CDR3 extends over 17 amino acids. Germline loops: CDR1 LGHDT, CDR2 YNNKEL (reference sequence). V was clipped by 1 base and J by 0 bases, with 16 bases between them. CDR3 in DNA: TGTGCCAGCAGCCAAGCGGTGGCGGGGGCCTTCTCCTACGAGCAGTACTTC. Encoded protein: CASSQAVAGAFSYEQYF.

This clonotype was picked up many times. J is TRBJ2-7 and V is TRBV5-4, with D hard to call. The length of the CDR3 is 14 residues. Trimming pared 2 bases from V and 0 bases from J, leaving 9 bases between. Germline V CDR1 and CDR2: SGHNT, YYREEE (reference sequence). The CDR3 loop is CASSFGPFSYEQYF. For the CDR3, the DNA is TGTGCCAGCAGCTTCGGGCCTTTCTCCTACGAGCAGTACTTC.

This clonotype was detected ten times or more. This chain uses TRBV4-3 with TRBJ2-5; TRBD1 matches 8 bases. The CDR3 extends over 15 amino acids. V shed 2 bases and J 4 bases; nucleotides not matched to a gene: 6. In germline, CDR1 is LGHNA, CDR2 YSLEER. The CDR3 region is CASSQHADRGETQYF. The CDR3 DNA sequence: TGCGCCAGCAGCCAACACGCAGACAGGGGAGAGACCCAGTACTTC.

This clonotype was seen repeatedly, ten times or more. V usage is TRBV7-9 and J usage is TRBJ1-1; D is unclear. The CDR3 totals 11 residues. Trimming cost V 5 bases and J 8 bases, with 9 bases left between them. The germline CDR1 and CDR2 sequences are SEHNR and FQNEAQ (reference sequence). In nucleotides, the CDR3 is TGTGCCAGCAGCCTCGGGTCCGAAGCTTTCTTT. It yields the protein CASSLGSEAFF.

This clonotype was found a few times. V gene TRBV20-1 combines with J gene TRBJ2-7, with 15 bases identical to TRBD2. The V gene's germline CDR1 is DFQATT and CDR2 SNEGSKA (reference sequence). CDR3 size: 13 residues. Losses at the gene ends were 6 bases for V and 5 bases for J; bases not matched to a gene: 2. The CDR3 here is CSARTSGRDEQYF. For the CDR3, the DNA is TGCAGTGCGAGGACTAGCGGGAGGGACGAGCAGTACTTC.

This clonotype was detected many times. The CDR3 region has the DNA TGTGCCAGCAGCTTAGAAACAGGGGAAGCTTTCTTT. This gives the protein CASSLETGEAFF. The chain is built from TRBV7-9 and TRBJ1-1; D perhaps matches TRBD1 (6 bases). Trimming stripped 1 base from V and 8 bases from J, with 8 bases between. Per germline, CDR1 SEHNR and CDR2 FQNEAQ (reference sequence). The CDR3 loop spans 12 amino acids.

With regard to this clonotype: A much larger clone lies one base from this, so it may be a read error. The rearrangement joins TRBV3-1 to TRBJ2-2; unclear D gene. CDR1 is LGHDT, CDR2 YNNKEL, per germline (reference sequence). This CDR3 comprises 12 residues. The CDR3 DNA is TGTGCCTGCAGCCAAGTCAAAGGGGAGCTGTTTTTT. Encoded protein: CACSQVKGELFF.

This clonotype was observed at least ten times. The J gene is TRBJ1-5, the V gene TRBV20-1; TRBD1 matches 7 bases. Germline V CDR1 and CDR2: DFQATT, SNEGSKA (reference sequence). Trimming cost V 5 bases and J 2 bases; bases outside gene matches: 9. This CDR3 is built from 15 residues. This CDR3 is CSALRGGQGNQPQHF. CDR3 nucleotide sequence: TGCAGTGCTCTCCGAGGGGGCCAAGGCAATCAGCCCCAGCATTTT.

The chain links TRBV5-1 to TRBJ2-5; no reliable D call. CDR1 is SGHRS and CDR2 is YFSETQ in the germline V gene. This CDR3 is built from 13 residues. Trimming cost V 0 bases and J 2 bases, with 5 bases left between them. CDR3 nucleotides: TGCGCCAGCAGCTTGGCTTCGCAAGAGACCCAGTACTTC. It encodes CASSLASQETQYF. Drawing the rest from reference TRBV5-1 and TRBJ2-5, the complete variable domain is KAGVTQTPRYLIKTRGQQVTLSCSPISGHRSVSWYQQTPGQGLQFLFEYFSETQRNKGNFPGRFSGRQFSNSRSEMNVSTLELGDSALYLCASSLASQETQYFGPGTRLLVL.

The chain joins TRBV7-2 to TRBJ2-3; D is uncertain. V was pared by 4 bases and J by 4 bases, with 18 bases between. Germline V lookup: CDR1 SGHTA, CDR2 FQGNSA. The CDR3 is made up of 16 amino acids. In DNA, the CDR3 is TGTGCCAGCAGCTCGCTTGTCTTGGATCGGTCAGATACGCAGTATTTT. It specifies CASSSLVLDRSDTQYF.

This clonotype was recorded many times. The chain is built from TRBV5-1 and TRBJ1-2; tentative D call: TRBD1 (6 bases). CDR3 size: 13 residues. Germline assignment: CDR1 SGHRS and CDR2 YFSETQ. The V and J ends lost 8 bases and 7 bases respectively, with 18 bases between them. The CDR3 nucleotides read TGCGCCAGTACGCCATCCGGGGGGCTTGGCTACACCTTC. This encodes CASTPSGGLGYTF.

This clonotype came up many times. The chain is built from TRBV6-5 and TRBJ1-3, with TRBD1 matching 12 bases. J was trimmed by 1 base and V by 6 bases; bases with no gene match: 1. Germline V lookup: CDR1 MNHEY, CDR2 SVGAGI. CDR3 length equals 15 residues. CDR3 region: CASRGQGASGNTIYF. The DNA of the CDR3 is TGTGCCAGCAGGGGACAGGGGGCTTCTGGAAACACCATATATTTT.

In this sample, this clonotype turned up many times. The rearrangement uses TRBV2 and TRBJ2-5; 8 bases are a match to TRBD1. The CDR3 consists of 14 residues. Germline trimming cut 6 bases from V and 4 bases from J; bases unmatched to any gene: 7. CDR1 is SNHLY, CDR2 FYNNEI, per germline. The CDR3 loop is CASSDGQGGETQYF. CDR3 DNA sequence: TGTGCCAGCAGCGACGGACAGGGCGGAGAGACCCAGTACTTC.